Below are 23 T cell receptor beta chains sequenced from a single sample in a study of blood T cell repertoires in COVID-19. The protocol was immunoSEQ multiplex PCR, while the TCRdb copy is restricted to in-frame clones and leaves out a portion. This sample has fewer than 120,000 clones, with around 74% found just once. The sequenced sample was peripheral blood. These receptors were collected from a woman aged 55-70 years with acute or convalescent COVID-19.

This chain connects TRBV11-1 to TRBJ1-1, with D possibly being TRBD1 (5 bases). The CDR3 spans 16 residues. The V gene lost 2 bases and the J gene lost 0 bases, with 13 bases spanning the gap. CDR1 is SGHAT, CDR2 FQDESV, per germline (reference sequence). The CDR3 spells CASSLNYGQLNTEAFF. The CDR3 coding sequence is TGTGCCAGCAGCTTAAATTATGGACAACTGAACACTGAAGCTTTCTTT.

Only a few counts were recorded for this clone. V gene TRBV6-2 or TRBV6-3 combines with J gene TRBJ2-7; possibly TRBD2 for D (5 bases). The V end was cut by 6 bases, the J end by 5 bases, with 23 bases between. Per germline, CDR1 MNHEY and CDR2 SVGEGT. This CDR3 spans 16 amino acids. CDR3 amino acids: CASSRTRNQDYHEQYF. CDR3 DNA sequence: TGTGCCAGCAGCAGAACTAGAAATCAGGATTACCACGAGCAGTACTTC.

A few counts support this clone. The rearrangement uses TRBV28 and TRBJ1-6; 7 bases align to TRBD1. Germline trimming cut 1 base from V and 9 bases from J; bases unmatched to any gene: 6. The germline gives CDR1 MDHEN, CDR2 SYDVKM. The CDR3 runs to 15 residues. CDR3 sequence (DNA): TGTGCCAGCAGTTTATCTAAAGGGGGCGTTTCACCCCTCCACTTT. It is translated as CASSLSKGGVSPLHF. The full variable domain, rest sourced from reference TRBV28 and TRBJ1-6, is DVKVTQSSRYLVKRTGEKVFLECVQDMDHENMFWYRQDPGLGLRLIYFSYDVKMKEKGDIPEGYSVSREKKERFSLILESASTNQTSMYLCASSLSKGGVSPLHFGNGTRLTVT.

The chain couples TRBV5-5 to TRBJ2-1; 7 bases align to TRBD1. The ends lost 4 bases at V and 0 bases at J; junction bases unmatched: 4. Germline assignment: CDR1 SGHKS and CDR2 YYEKEE (reference sequence). The CDR3 is 15 residues long. The CDR3: CASSIRDSSYNEQFF. CDR3 coding DNA: TGTGCCAGCAGCATACGGGACAGCTCCTACAATGAGCAGTTCTTC.

The rearrangement joins TRBV6-6 to TRBJ1-2; tentatively, D is TRBD1 (6 bases). The CDR3 length is 16 residues. The V gene's germline CDR1 is MNHNY and CDR2 SVGAGI (reference sequence). The V end lost 4 bases, the J end lost 6 bases, and 21 bases lay between the germline ends. The CDR3 coding sequence is TGTGCCAGCAGTTGGGGGCAGGGTAGTTCAAATGATGGCTACACCTTC. Translating it yields CASSWGQGSSNDGYTF.

The chain is built from TRBV11-2 and TRBJ2-1; 11 positions agree with TRBD2. The V gene's germline CDR1 is SGHAT and CDR2 FQNNGV. The J segment lost 0 bases and the V segment lost 6 bases, leaving 10 bases of the junction unmatched. The CDR3 has 18 residues. CDR3 region: CASRPSWLAGGSYNEQFF. CDR3 DNA sequence: TGTGCCAGCAGACCGTCGTGGCTAGCGGGGGGCTCCTACAATGAGCAGTTCTTC.

As regards this clone: A much larger clonotype is one base distant, so this may be a read error. This chain links TRBV2 with TRBJ1-1; 7 nucleotides agree with TRBD1. Germline V CDR1 and CDR2: SNHLY, FYNNEI. Trimming removed 6 bases from V and 0 bases from J; junction bases left unmatched: 4. This CDR3 is built from 14 residues. The CDR3 is CASREGQLNTEAFF. DNA of the CDR3: TGTGCCAGCAGGGAGGGACAGCTGAACACTGAAGCTTTCTTT.

This rearrangement joins TRBV6-1 to TRBJ1-1; the D is unclear. V lost 3 bases, J lost 5 bases, and 13 bases lay in between. This CDR3 contains 14 residues. Germline assignment: CDR1 MNHNS and CDR2 SASEGT. CDR3 sequence: CASSDQAGVTEAFF. As DNA, the CDR3 is TGTGCCAGCAGTGACCAGGCGGGAGTAACTGAAGCTTTCTTT.

The V call is TRBV19, the J call TRBJ2-1; D unresolved. This CDR3 is built from 14 residues. Trimming left V 2 bases short and J 4 bases short, with 9 bases between. The V gene's germline CDR1 is LNHDA and CDR2 SQIVND (reference sequence). DNA of the CDR3: TGTGCCAGTAGTATACGGAGCCGTTACAATGAGCAGTTCTTC. Protein: CASSIRSRYNEQFF.

In this sample, this clone turned up a few times. The rearrangement joins TRBV28 to TRBJ1-4, with no clear D. Germline CDR1 is MDHEN and CDR2 is SYDVKM. The CDR3 consists of 15 residues. The V and J ends lost 5 bases and 0 bases respectively, with 10 bases between them. The CDR3 loop reads CASSNLSSTNEKLFF. The CDR3 DNA reads as TGTGCCAGCAGTAACCTAAGTTCAACTAATGAAAAACTGTTTTTT.

The chain joins TRBV28 to TRBJ2-5; D perhaps matches TRBD2 (5 bases). The V gene lost 6 bases and the J gene lost 5 bases, with 19 bases spanning the gap. Germline-derived CDR1 and CDR2 are MDHEN and SYDVKM. The CDR3 runs 15 residues. The CDR3 region is CASSPAGLRGETQYF. Written as DNA, the CDR3 is TGTGCCAGCAGCCCTGCCGGACTCCGAGGGGAGACCCAGTACTTC.

The V call is TRBV7-2, the J call TRBJ2-5, with D uncertain. This CDR3 comprises 13 residues. V was clipped by 0 bases and J by 5 bases, with 7 bases between them. Germline V lookup: CDR1 SGHTA, CDR2 FQGNSA. The chain's CDR3 is CASSLAFRETQYF. The CDR3 DNA follows: TGTGCCAGCAGCTTAGCTTTCCGGGAGACCCAGTACTTC.

V and J are TRBV2 and TRBJ1-1; 7 bases fit TRBD1. The CDR3 loop spans 13 amino acids. Unmatched junction bases numbered 13, after V lost 7 bases and J lost 11 bases. Germline-derived CDR1 and CDR2 are SNHLY and FYNNEI. For the CDR3, the DNA is TGTGCCAGCATTGGGACAGCCAAAATACGGGCTTTCTTT. It yields the protein CASIGTAKIRAFF.

The CDR3: CASSGPQLQGPNTGELFF. The CDR3 DNA follows: TGCGCCAGCAGTGGCCCCCAACTTCAGGGCCCGAACACCGGGGAGCTGTTTTTT. The chain employs TRBV10-1 and TRBJ2-2; perhaps TRBD1 as D (5 bases). CDR3 length equals 18 residues. CDR1 WNHNN and CDR2 SYGVQD come from the germline V gene (reference sequence). V was pared by 4 bases and J by 0 bases, with 18 bases between.

V gene TRBV6-7 combines with J gene TRBJ1-1; D ambiguous. TRBV6-7 is an ORF, with its function uncertain. The V end was cut by 0 bases, the J end by 4 bases, with 9 bases between. This CDR3 region has 14 residues. This CDR3 reads CASSYSFRPTEAFF. CDR3 DNA: TGTGCCAGCAGTTACTCGTTCAGGCCCACTGAAGCTTTCTTT.

V is TRBV14 and J is TRBJ2-5, with 8 bases identical to TRBD1. V was pared by 1 base and J by 5 bases, with 9 bases of the junction left unmatched. Germline loops: CDR1 SGHDN, CDR2 FVKESK. CDR3 size: 16 residues. As DNA, the CDR3 is TGTGCCAGCAGCCAAGCCAGGGGGCCCGCAGTGGAGACCCAGTACTTC. Translated: CASSQARGPAVETQYF.

In this sample, this clone turned up a few times. The rearrangement uses TRBV19 and TRBJ1-6; 7 nucleotides line up with TRBD1. The CDR3 sequence is 16 residues long. The germline V gene encodes CDR1 LNHDA and CDR2 SQIVND (reference sequence). J gave up 5 bases and V 7 bases, and 11 bases lay outside the gene matches. CDR3 DNA: TGTGCCAGTAACCGCGGTGGGACAGCCAATAATTCACCCCTCCACTTT. Translating it yields CASNRGGTANNSPLHF.

The genes are TRBV7-9 and TRBJ1-1; D remains ambiguous. V lost 6 bases, J lost 2 bases, and 10 bases lay in between. CDR3 length: 13 residues. Germline CDR1 is SEHNR and CDR2 is FQNEAQ (reference sequence). The CDR3 protein is CASSSQANTEAFF. The CDR3 region has the DNA TGTGCCAGCAGTTCTCAGGCCAACACTGAAGCTTTCTTT.

Only a few counts were recorded for this clone. The chain joins TRBV29-1 to TRBJ1-2; possible D gene TRBD1, 5 bases. This CDR3 is built from 14 residues. V shed 3 bases and J shed 3 bases, with 14 bases lying between them. Germline CDR1 is SQVTM and CDR2 is ANQGSEA. The chain's CDR3 is CSVDPQGGYYGYTF. The CDR3 region has the DNA TGCAGCGTTGACCCGCAGGGAGGTTACTATGGCTACACCTTC.

The chain has TRBV19 and TRBJ2-7, with 7 bases that match TRBD1. The germline CDR1 and CDR2 sequences are LNHDA and SQIVND (reference sequence). Unmatched junction bases numbered 6, after V lost 6 bases and J lost 4 bases. This CDR3 is built from 13 residues. In DNA, the CDR3 is TGTGCCAGTAGCCGGGACAGAAAATACGAGCAGTACTTC. Translated: CASSRDRKYEQYF.

J is TRBJ2-1 and V is TRBV18, with 7 bases lining up with TRBD2. V lost 4 bases and J lost 1; bases outside the gene matches: 10. The CDR3 has 17 residues. Germline V gene data show CDR1 as KGHSH and CDR2 as LQKENI. CDR3 nucleotides: TGTGCCAGCTCACGGTCCTTCGCGGGGGTTTCCTACAATGAGCAGTTCTTC. Translating gives CASSRSFAGVSYNEQFF. Drawing the rest from reference TRBV18 and TRBJ2-1, the complete variable domain is NAGVMQNPRHLVRRRGQEARLRCSPMKGHSHVYWYRQLPEEGLKFMVYLQKENIIDESGMPKERFSAEFPKEGPSILRIQQVVRGDSAAYFCASSRSFAGVSYNEQFFGPGTRLTVL.

This clone was observed a few times. CDR3 DNA: TGCGCCAGCAGTGACGGGGACAGGGGTAAGAATATCGGCAATCAGCCCCAGCATTTT. As protein: CASSDGDRGKNIGNQPQHF. The genes are TRBV10-2 and TRBJ1-5, with 10 bases lining up with TRBD1. J gave up 2 bases and V 3 bases, and 13 bases lay outside the gene matches. The CDR3 contains 19 residues. Looked up from germline, CDR1 is WSHSY and CDR2 is SAAADI.

The chain joins TRBV11-2 to TRBJ1-5, with 9 bases aligning to TRBD1. Germline CDR1 SGHAT, CDR2 FQNNGV. V lost 3 bases and J lost 4; bases outside the gene matches: 4. The CDR3 length is 15 residues. The CDR3 protein is CASSLDRGGNQPQHF. The CDR3 DNA sequence: TGTGCCAGCAGCTTGGACAGGGGAGGGAATCAGCCCCAGCATTTT.